This T cell receptor (beta chain) stems from a study of CD8 T cells in ankylosing spondylitis. Study observations and caveats: Prior literature has documented some motif variants in synovial fluid and blood from reactive arthritis. Disease-linked clones bore a CD8+ phenotype and were relatively rare in peripheral blood. Reportedly, matched ankylosing spondylitis synovial fluid was significantly enriched for disease-linked clones.

Generation of TCR beta libraries employed quantitative 5'-RACE incorporating molecular barcodes. TCRdb re-called the 5' RACE reads through MiXCR, storing one row per CDR3 protein. The repertoire consists of 250,000 to 350,000 distinct CDR3 sequences, with around 20% occurring once and the leading ten covering 7.5% to 9.5%. This clonotype has at least ten counts. Its antigen remains unidentified. The V gene lost 3 bases and the J gene lost 3 bases, with 14 bases spanning the gap. CDR1 and CDR2 (germline): ENHRY, SYGVKD. The CDR3 contains 15 residues. This chain links TRBV10-3 with TRBJ1-2, with a weak D call TRBD1 (6 bases). The sequence was obtained from a male donor with ankylosing spondylitis or in good health (not recorded which). Sequences were obtained from blood, either unsorted or a sorted T cell fraction (not recorded which). The CDR3: CAISDPTGTHYGYTF. In nucleotides, the CDR3 is TGTGCCATCAGTGACCCCACCGGGACACACTATGGCTACACCTTC.